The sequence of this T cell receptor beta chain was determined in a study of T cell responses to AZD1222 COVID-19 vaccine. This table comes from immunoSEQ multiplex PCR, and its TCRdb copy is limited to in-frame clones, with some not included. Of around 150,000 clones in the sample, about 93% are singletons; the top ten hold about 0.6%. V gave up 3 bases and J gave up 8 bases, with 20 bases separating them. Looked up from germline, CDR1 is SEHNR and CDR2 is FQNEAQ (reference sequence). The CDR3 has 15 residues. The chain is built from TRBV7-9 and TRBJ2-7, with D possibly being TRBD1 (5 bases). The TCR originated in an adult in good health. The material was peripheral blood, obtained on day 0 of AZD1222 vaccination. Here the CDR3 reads CASSLPQGSRHKQYF. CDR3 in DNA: TGTGCCAGCAGCTTGCCCCAGGGATCGCGGCATAAGCAGTACTTC.